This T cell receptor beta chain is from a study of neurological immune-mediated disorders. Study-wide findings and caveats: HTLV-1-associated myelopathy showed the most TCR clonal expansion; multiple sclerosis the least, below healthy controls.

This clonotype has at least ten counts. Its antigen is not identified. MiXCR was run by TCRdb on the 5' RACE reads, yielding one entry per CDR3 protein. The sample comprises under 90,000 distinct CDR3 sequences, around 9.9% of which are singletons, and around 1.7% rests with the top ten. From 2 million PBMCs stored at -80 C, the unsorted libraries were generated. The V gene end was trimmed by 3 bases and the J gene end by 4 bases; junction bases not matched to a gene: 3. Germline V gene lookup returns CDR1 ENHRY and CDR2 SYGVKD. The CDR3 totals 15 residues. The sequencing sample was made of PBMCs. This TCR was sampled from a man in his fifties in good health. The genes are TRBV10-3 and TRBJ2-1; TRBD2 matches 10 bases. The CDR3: CAISDQRGGYNEQFF. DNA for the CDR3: TGTGCCATCAGTGACCAGCGGGGGGGTTACAATGAGCAGTTCTTC.